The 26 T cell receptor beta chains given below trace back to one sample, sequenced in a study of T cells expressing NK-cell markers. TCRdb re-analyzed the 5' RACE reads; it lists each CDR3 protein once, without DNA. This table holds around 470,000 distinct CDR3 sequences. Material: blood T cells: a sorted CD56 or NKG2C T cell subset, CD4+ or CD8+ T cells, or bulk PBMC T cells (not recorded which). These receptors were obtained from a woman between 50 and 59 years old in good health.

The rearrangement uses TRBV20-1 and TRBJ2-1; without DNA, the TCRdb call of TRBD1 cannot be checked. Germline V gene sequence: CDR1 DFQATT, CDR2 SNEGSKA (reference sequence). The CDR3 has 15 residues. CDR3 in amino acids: CSAPPELGVYNEQFF.

The CDR3 protein is CSAFSLTSGIDNEQFF. The chain carries TRBV20-1 and TRBJ2-1; as DNA is missing, the TRBD2 call by TCRdb cannot be tested. The CDR3 length is 16 residues. Germline values: CDR1 DFQATT, CDR2 SNEGSKA (reference sequence).

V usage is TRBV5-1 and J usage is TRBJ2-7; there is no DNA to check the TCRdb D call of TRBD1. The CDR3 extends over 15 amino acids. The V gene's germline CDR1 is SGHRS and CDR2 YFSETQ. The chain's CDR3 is CASSGTPQSSYEQYF.

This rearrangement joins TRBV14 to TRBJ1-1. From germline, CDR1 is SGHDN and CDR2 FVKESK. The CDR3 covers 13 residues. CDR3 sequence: CASSQIWEIEAFF.

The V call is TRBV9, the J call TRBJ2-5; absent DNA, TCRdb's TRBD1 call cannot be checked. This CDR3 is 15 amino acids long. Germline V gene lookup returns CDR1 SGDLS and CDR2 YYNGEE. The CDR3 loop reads CASSVGGAGFETQYF. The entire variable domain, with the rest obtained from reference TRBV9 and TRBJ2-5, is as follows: DSGVTQTPKHLITATGQRVTLRCSPRSGDLSVYWYQQSLDQGLQFLIQYYNGEERAKGNILERFSAQQFPDLHSELNLSSLELGDSALYFCASSVGGAGFETQYFGPGTRLLVL.

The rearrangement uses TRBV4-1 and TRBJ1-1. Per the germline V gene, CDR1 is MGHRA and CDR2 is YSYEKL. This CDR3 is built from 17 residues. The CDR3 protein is CASSQLGASRMNTEAFF.

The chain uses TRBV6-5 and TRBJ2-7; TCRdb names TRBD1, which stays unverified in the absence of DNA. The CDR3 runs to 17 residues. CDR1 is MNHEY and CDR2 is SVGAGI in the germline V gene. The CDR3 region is CASSSRRPEAGSYEQYF.

This CDR3 reads CASSYFPSGNTGELFF. The V and J genes are TRBV6-5 and TRBJ2-2. Per germline, CDR1 MNHEY and CDR2 SVGAGI. The CDR3 contains 16 residues.

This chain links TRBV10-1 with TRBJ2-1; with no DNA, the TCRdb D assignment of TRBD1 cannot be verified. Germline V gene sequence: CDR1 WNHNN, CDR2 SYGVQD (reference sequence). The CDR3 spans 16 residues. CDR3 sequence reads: CASSEFGGATFNEQFF.

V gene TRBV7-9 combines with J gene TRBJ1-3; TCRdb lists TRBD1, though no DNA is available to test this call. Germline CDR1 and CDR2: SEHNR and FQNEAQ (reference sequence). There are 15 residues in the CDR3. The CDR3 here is CASRSPGRSGNTIYF.

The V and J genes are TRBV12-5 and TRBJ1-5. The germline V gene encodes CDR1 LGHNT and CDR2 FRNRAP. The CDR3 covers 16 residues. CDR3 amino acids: CASGLVLGVRNQPQHF.

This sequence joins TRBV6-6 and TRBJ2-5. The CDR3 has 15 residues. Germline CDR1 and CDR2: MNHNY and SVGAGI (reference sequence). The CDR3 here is CASSYLAFPQETQYF.

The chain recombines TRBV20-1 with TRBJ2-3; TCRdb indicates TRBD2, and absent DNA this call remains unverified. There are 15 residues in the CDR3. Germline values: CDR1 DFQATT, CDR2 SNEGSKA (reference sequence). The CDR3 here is CSARIGGGPIDTQYF.

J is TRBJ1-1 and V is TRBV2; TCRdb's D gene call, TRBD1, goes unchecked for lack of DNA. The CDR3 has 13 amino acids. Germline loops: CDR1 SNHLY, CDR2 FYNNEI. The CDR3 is CASSQRGGTEAFF.

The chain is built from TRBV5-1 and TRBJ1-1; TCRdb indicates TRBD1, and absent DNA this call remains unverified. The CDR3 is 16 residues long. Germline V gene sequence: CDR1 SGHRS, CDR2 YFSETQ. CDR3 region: CASSLGAGAGSPEAFF.

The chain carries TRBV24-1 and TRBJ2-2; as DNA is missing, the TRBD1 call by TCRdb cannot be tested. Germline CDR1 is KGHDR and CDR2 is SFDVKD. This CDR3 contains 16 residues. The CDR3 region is CATSDRTGGITGELFF.

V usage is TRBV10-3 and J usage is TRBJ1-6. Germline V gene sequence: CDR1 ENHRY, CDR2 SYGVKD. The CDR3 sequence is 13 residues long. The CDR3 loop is CAISQGFGSPLHF.

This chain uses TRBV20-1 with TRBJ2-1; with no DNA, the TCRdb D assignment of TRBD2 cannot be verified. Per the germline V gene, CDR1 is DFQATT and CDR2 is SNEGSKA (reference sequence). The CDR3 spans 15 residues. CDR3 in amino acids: CSAGPGPPLYNEQFF.

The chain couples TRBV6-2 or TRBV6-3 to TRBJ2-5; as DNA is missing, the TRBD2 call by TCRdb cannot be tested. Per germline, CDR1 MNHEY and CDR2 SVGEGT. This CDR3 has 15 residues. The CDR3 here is CASSYTRLARETQYF.

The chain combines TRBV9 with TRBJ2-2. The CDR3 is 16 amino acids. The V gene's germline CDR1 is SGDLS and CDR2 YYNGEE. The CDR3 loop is CASSVEAFAGTGELFF.

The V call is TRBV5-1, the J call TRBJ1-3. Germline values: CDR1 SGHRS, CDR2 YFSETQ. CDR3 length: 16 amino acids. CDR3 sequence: CASSFSAGSWGNTIYF.

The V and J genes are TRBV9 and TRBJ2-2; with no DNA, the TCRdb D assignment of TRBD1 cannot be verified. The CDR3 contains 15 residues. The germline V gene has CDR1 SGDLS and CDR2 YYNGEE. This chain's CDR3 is CASSAFSRVTGELFF.

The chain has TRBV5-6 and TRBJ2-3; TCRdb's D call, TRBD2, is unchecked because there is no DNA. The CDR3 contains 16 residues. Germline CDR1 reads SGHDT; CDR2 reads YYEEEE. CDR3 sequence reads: CASRSRLAGEADTQYF.

The CDR3 reads CASSLGTVAGYTF. The rearrangement joins TRBV7-9 to TRBJ1-2. Germline V gene data show CDR1 as SEHNR and CDR2 as FQNEAQ (reference sequence). The CDR3 runs 13 residues.

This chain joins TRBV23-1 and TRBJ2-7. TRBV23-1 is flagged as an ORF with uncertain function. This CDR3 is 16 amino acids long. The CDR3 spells CASSRIRLKIHYEQYF.

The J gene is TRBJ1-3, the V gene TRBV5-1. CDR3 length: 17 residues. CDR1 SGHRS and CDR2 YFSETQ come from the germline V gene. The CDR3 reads CASSRDFYRDPGNTIYF.